The entry below describes one T cell receptor beta chain. This sample was included in a study of CD8+ T cells in alopecia areata. Treatment reported: oral pan-JAK inhibitor, 5-10 mg twice daily. cDNA prepared by RNA extraction and subsequent reverse transcription served as the template for sequencing. Data came from immunoSEQ multiplex PCR; TCRdb stores just in-frame clones and leaves some out. This table holds 200,000 to 250,000 clones, under 70% found once. This CDR3 region has 14 residues. Trimming removed 0 bases at V and 2 bases at J, with 8 bases between. Germline V gives CDR1 LNHNV, CDR2 YYDKDF (reference sequence).

This sequence joins TRBV15 and TRBJ2-7; D is unresolved. This receptor was taken from a human donor with alopecia areata. This specimen was CD4+ T cells sorted from blood, taken at week 4, from a patient treated with tofacitinib. The CDR3 DNA sequence: TGTGCCACCAGCAGAGAAGCACACGCCTACGAGCAGTACTTC. Translation: CATSREAHAYEQYF. The full variable domain, its missing parts supplied by reference TRBV15 and TRBJ2-7, is DAMVIQNPRYQVTQFGKPVTLSCSQTLNHNVMYWYQQKSSQAPKLLFHYYDKDFNNEADTPDNFQSRRPNTSFCFLDIRSPGLGDTAMYLCATSREAHAYEQYFGPGTRLTVT.